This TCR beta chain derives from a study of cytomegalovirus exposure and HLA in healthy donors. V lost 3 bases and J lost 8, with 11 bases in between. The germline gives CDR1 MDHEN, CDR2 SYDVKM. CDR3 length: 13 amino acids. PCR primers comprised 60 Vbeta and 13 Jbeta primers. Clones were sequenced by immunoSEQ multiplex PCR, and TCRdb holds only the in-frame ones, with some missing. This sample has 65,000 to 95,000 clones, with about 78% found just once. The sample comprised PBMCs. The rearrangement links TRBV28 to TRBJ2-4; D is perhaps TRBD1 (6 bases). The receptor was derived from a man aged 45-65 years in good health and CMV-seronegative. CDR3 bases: TGTGCCAGCAGTTTCCGGCCAGGGGACATTCAGTACTTC. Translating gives CASSFRPGDIQYF.